Each of the 6 T cell receptor beta chains below was sequenced from the same sample in a study of regulatory T cells in long-lasting Graves disease. Relying on iRepertoire HTBI primers and Arm-PCR of CDR3 regions, the team built TCR beta libraries. In TCRdb, the multiplex PCR reads were re-called with MiXCR into one record per CDR3 protein. In the table there are some 410,000 distinct CDR3 sequences, around 15% of which are singletons. Regarding time point: newly diagnosed GD, antithyroid drugs for less than 3 months. PBMCs were the source of the RNA used for TCR sequencing. The sample was also linked to a second study, of T cells in Graves' hyperthyroidism and ophthalmopathy.

This specimen consisted of peripheral blood mononuclear cells (PBMCs), obtained at new diagnosis, from a patient treated with antithyroid drugs. These receptors were collected from a woman in her 30s with Graves disease.

The gene calls are TRBV24-1 and TRBJ2-3, with 12 bases aligning to TRBD2. The J call is in doubt because the DNA end fits TRBJ2-7 better. CDR1 is KGHDR and CDR2 is SFDVKD in the germline V gene. CDR3 length: 15 amino acids. The DNA of the CDR3 is TGTGCCACCAGTGACCAGACTAGCGGGAGTAACGAGCAGTACTTC. It translates to CATSDQTSGSNEQYF.

The rearrangement links TRBV6-1 to TRBJ2-7; D not resolved. V dropped 6 bases and J dropped 4 bases, with 13 bases sitting between them. The CDR3 is made up of 13 amino acids. Per the germline V gene, CDR1 is MNHNS and CDR2 is SASEGT. CDR3 protein: CASSPQETYEQYF. The CDR3 DNA reads TGTGCCAGCAGCCCTCAGGAAACGTACGAGCAGTACTTC.

This clonotype came up many times. This chain uses TRBV27 with TRBJ2-1; 10 nucleotides agree with TRBD2. The CDR3 spans 20 residues. The germline V gene encodes CDR1 MNHEY and CDR2 SMNVEV (reference sequence). With V trimmed by 4 bases and J by 2 bases, 17 bases remained unmatched. The CDR3 nucleotides read TGTGCCAGCAGTTCCCGCGGGGGTAGCGGGAGGATCGTTGCCTACAATGAGCAGTTCTTC. Protein: CASSSRGGSGRIVAYNEQFF.

The chain recombines TRBV6-2 or TRBV6-3 with TRBJ2-3, with 10 bases lining up with TRBD2. Germline V gives CDR1 MNHEY, CDR2 SVGEGT. V trimming: 8 bases; J trimming: 3 bases; junction bases outside the gene matches: 5. The CDR3 covers 14 residues. CDR3 sequence reads: CASLPGLATDTQYF. In DNA form, the CDR3 reads TGTGCCAGCCTACCGGGACTAGCGACAGATACGCAGTATTTT.

This clonotype was recorded only once. A far larger clone is one base from this, pointing to a likely read error. The V gene is TRBV27, the J gene TRBJ1-1, with D uncertain. Per germline, CDR1 MNHEY and CDR2 SMNVEV (reference sequence). Trimming removed 4 bases at V and 3 bases at J, with 9 bases between. The CDR3 extends over 13 amino acids. CDR3: CASSSWEDTEAFF. In DNA, the CDR3 is TGTGCCAGCAGTTCCTGGGAGGACACTGAAGCTTTCTTT.

In this sample, this clonotype turned up many times. The chain recombines TRBV20-1 with TRBJ2-5; maybe TRBD2 (5 bases). V was cut by 0 bases and J by 1 base, with 12 bases left in between. There are 15 residues in the CDR3. Germline lookup yields CDR1 DFQATT and CDR2 SNEGSKA (reference sequence). CDR3 in DNA: TGCAGTGCTAGAGAGGGCGGTACTAGCCAAGAGACCCAGTACTTC. Translation: CSAREGGTSQETQYF.